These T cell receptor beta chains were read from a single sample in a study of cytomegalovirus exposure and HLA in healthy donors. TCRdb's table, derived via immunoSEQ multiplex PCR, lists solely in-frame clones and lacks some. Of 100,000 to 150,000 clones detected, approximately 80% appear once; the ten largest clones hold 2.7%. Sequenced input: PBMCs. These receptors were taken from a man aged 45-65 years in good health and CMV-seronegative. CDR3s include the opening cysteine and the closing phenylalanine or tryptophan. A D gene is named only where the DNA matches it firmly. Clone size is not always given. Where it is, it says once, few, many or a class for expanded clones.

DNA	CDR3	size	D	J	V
TGTGCCAGCAGCCCCCGGGAGGGAGGGGGTCGGTATGGCTACACCTTC	CASSPREGGGRYGYTF	NA	NA	TRBJ1-2	TRBV7-8
TGTGCCAGCAGTTACTCGGGCGGGAACTATGGCTACACCTTC	CASSYSGGNYGYTF	NA	NA	TRBJ1-2	TRBV6-5
TGTGCCAGCAGTTCCGCGGGACAGCAGAACACTGAAGCTTTCTTT	CASSSAGQQNTEAFF	NA	TRBD1	TRBJ1-1	TRBV6-5
TGTGCCAGCTCACCCTTCCGCGGGGCGAGCTACAATGAGCAGTTCTTC	CASSPFRGASYNEQFF	NA	NA	TRBJ2-1	TRBV18
TGCGCCAGCAGCCAAGATCGGAGTACAGGCTATGGCTACACCTTC	CASSQDRSTGYGYTF	NA	NA	TRBJ1-2	TRBV4-3
TGCGCCAGCAGCTTGGGCGTGGAGAGGGGGCTAGGCGAGCAGTACTTC	CASSLGVERGLGEQYF	NA	TRBD1	TRBJ2-7	TRBV5-1
TGTGCCAGCACCTTCCAGCGGGGGACCTACAATGAGCAGTTCTTC	CASTFQRGTYNEQFF	NA	TRBD2	TRBJ2-1	TRBV13
TGTGCCTGGAGTGACCCCCCGGGCTATGGCTACACCTTC	CAWSDPPGYGYTF	NA	NA	TRBJ1-2	TRBV30
TGTGCCAGCAGTTTTACCGTGACTAGCGGGGTAGGCGAGCAGTACTTC	CASSFTVTSGVGEQYF	NA	TRBD2	TRBJ2-7	TRBV6-6
TGTGCCAGCAGTGAGGTCGGCGGGGGGGCCACAGATACGCAGTATTTT	CASSEVGGGATDTQYF	NA	TRBD2	TRBJ2-3	TRBV6-4
TGTGCCAGCAGTCGGGTTACGGGGAGCGTAGGCTACACCTTC	CASSRVTGSVGYTF	NA	NA	TRBJ1-2	TRBV6-5
TGTGCCAGCAGCCAAGATCAGAGCGGGGGTTTTAACAATGAGCAGTTCTTC	CASSQDQSGGFNNEQFF	NA	TRBD2	TRBJ2-1	TRBV4-2
TGTGCCAGCAGTAGGGACAGGGTAAGGAATCAGCCCCAGCATTTT	CASSRDRVRNQPQHF	NA	TRBD1	TRBJ1-5	TRBV7-8
TGTGCCAGCAGCTCGGGACTAGCGGGGGGCGTGCGGTTCTTC	CASSSGLAGGVRFF	NA	TRBD2	TRBJ2-1	TRBV7-2
TGTGCCAGCAGTGAACTCGCAGGGTATAGCAATCAGCCCCAGCATTTT	CASSELAGYSNQPQHF	few	NA	TRBJ1-5	TRBV6-1
TGTGCCAGCAGCGAGACAGGGAGGACCGGGGAGCTGTTTTTT	CASSETGRTGELFF	NA	NA	TRBJ2-2	TRBV2
TGTGCCAGTAGTATCGGGACAGTTCCTGGCTACACCTTC	CASSIGTVPGYTF	few	TRBD1	TRBJ1-2	TRBV19
TGTGCCAGCAGTTTGAGGGGGCTCGGCGGCTACACCTTC	CASSLRGLGGYTF	NA	TRBD1	TRBJ1-2	TRBV27
TGCGCCAGCAGCTCCCCCGCGGGGGCGAACACCGGGGAGCTGTTTTTT	CASSSPAGANTGELFF	NA	TRBD2	TRBJ2-2	TRBV5-1
TGTGCCAGCAGCCAAGTGCAGGGGGCGAACATTCAGTACTTC	CASSQVQGANIQYF	NA	TRBD1	TRBJ2-4	TRBV14
TGTGCCAGCAGTGACGACTTGACTCACGCCGGACTAGCGGGGGTAAACCAAGAGACCCAGTACTTC	CASSDDLTHAGLAGVNQETQYF	NA	TRBD2	TRBJ2-5	TRBV6-4
TGCGCCAGCAGCCAAAGTCCTCGTGGGCGGGGGTCCACAGATACGCAGTATTTT	CASSQSPRGRGSTDTQYF	NA	TRBD2	TRBJ2-3	TRBV4-3
TGCGCCAGCAGCTTCGGGAATGAGCAGTTCTTC	CASSFGNEQFF	NA	NA	TRBJ2-1	TRBV5-1
TGTGCCAGCAGCGCCTCAGGGGAAACTGAAGCTTTCTTT	CASSASGETEAFF	NA	NA	TRBJ1-1	TRBV9
TGTGCCAGACAGGGGATAAGTAGCGACGAGCAGTACTTC	CARQGISSDEQYF	NA	TRBD1	TRBJ2-7	TRBV2
TGTGCCAGTAGTCCTCGGCTGACAGGGGGCTACGGCTACACCTTC	CASSPRLTGGYGYTF	NA	TRBD1	TRBJ1-2	TRBV19
TGTGCCAGCAGCGGAACAGGGAGCTCCTACGAGCAGTACTTC	CASSGTGSSYEQYF	once	NA	TRBJ2-7	TRBV7-6
TGTGCCAGCAGCTTGACGAGCAGGGTCATGAACGAGCAGTACTTC	CASSLTSRVMNEQYF	NA	NA	TRBJ2-7	TRBV5-6
TGTGCCAGCAGTGAGACCGGGACAGGGGGCTACGAGCAGTACTTC	CASSETGTGGYEQYF	NA	TRBD1	TRBJ2-7	TRBV6-1
TGTGCCAGCAGCTTATCACCGGGACTAGCAGGGGCAGATACGCAGTATTTT	CASSLSPGLAGADTQYF	once	TRBD2	TRBJ2-3	TRBV7-3
TGTGCCAGCACCTCGGGACAGTACACTGAAGCTTTCTTT	CASTSGQYTEAFF	NA	TRBD1	TRBJ1-1	TRBV7-8
TGTGCCAGCTCGAGCGGGGGGTGGTCAGATACGCAGTATTTT	CASSSGGWSDTQYF	NA	TRBD2	TRBJ2-3	TRBV9
TGTGCCAGCAGCGTAGACAGGGTGGACACTGAAGCTTTCTTT	CASSVDRVDTEAFF	few	TRBD1	TRBJ1-1	TRBV2
TGTGCCTGGCAGGGACAGAATTTAGAAGAGACCCAGTACTTC	CAWQGQNLEETQYF	NA	TRBD1	TRBJ2-5	TRBV30
TGTGCCAGTAGACGGGACATCCTATCTCATAGCAATCAGCCCCAGCATTTT	CASRRDILSHSNQPQHF	NA	NA	TRBJ1-5	TRBV19
TGTGCCAGCATCCTAGGGGGCAGGGACACTGAAGCTTTCTTT	CASILGGRDTEAFF	NA	NA	TRBJ1-1	TRBV21-1
TGCGCCAGCAGCTTGAGTTACGATGCACAGGGGACCCAGTACTTC	CASSLSYDAQGTQYF	NA	NA	TRBJ2-5	TRBV5-1
TGTGCCATCAGCGGACTTTTAAGCTCCTACGAGCAGTACTTC	CAISGLLSSYEQYF	NA	NA	TRBJ2-7	TRBV10-3
TGTGCCAGCAGCAAAGTCACAGGGGGTATCAATCAGCCCCAGCATTTT	CASSKVTGGINQPQHF	few	NA	TRBJ1-5	TRBV21-1
TGTGCCAGCAGCCCGGACAGGCGGCGGGACTATGGCTACACCTTC	CASSPDRRRDYGYTF	NA	TRBD1	TRBJ1-2	TRBV5-6
TGTGCCAGCAGTGAAGTCCTTGGCGGGAGCGAAGCTTTCTTT	CASSEVLGGSEAFF	NA	NA	TRBJ1-1	TRBV2
TGTGCCAGCAGCTTAAGGGACAGTGTCTATGGCTACACCTTC	CASSLRDSVYGYTF	NA	TRBD1	TRBJ1-2	TRBV6-6
TGTGCCAGCAATAGGGACGGGGGGCGAGAGACCCAGTACTTC	CASNRDGGRETQYF	NA	NA	TRBJ2-5	TRBV6-1
TGTGCCAGCTCACCGCCGGGACAGGGAGGGAAAAATCAGCCCCAGCATTTT	CASSPPGQGGKNQPQHF	NA	TRBD1	TRBJ1-5	TRBV18
TGTGCCAGCAGGGACCGATACAGGGGTCGGGTGAACCGACAAATTAAAAAACTAAAATATGGCTACACCTTC	CASRDRYRGRVNRQIKKLKYGYTF	NA	TRBD1	TRBJ1-2	TRBV6-4
TGTGCCAGCAGCCCACCGCCCTCTAGCGGGGGGGCGGAGACCCAGTACTTC	CASSPPPSSGGAETQYF	once	TRBD2	TRBJ2-5	TRBV7-2
TGTGCCAGCAGTGGCGGTAGGATCGCAGATACGCAGTATTTT	CASSGGRIADTQYF	NA	NA	TRBJ2-3	TRBV6-6
TGCGCCAGCAGCTCCCGGGGGGATACCTACGAGCAGTACTTC	CASSSRGDTYEQYF	once	TRBD2	TRBJ2-7	TRBV5-1
TGTGCCAGCAGCCAGCAGTGGGGGCCTTCACCCCTCCACTTT	CASSQQWGPSPLHF	once	NA	TRBJ1-6	TRBV7-2
TGCGCCAGCAGCTTGGAGACAGGCCTCCAGTACTTC	CASSLETGLQYF	NA	NA	TRBJ2-7	TRBV5-1
TGTGCCAGCAGCACCGGCCCCGGGGAGACCCAGTACTTC	CASSTGPGETQYF	NA	NA	TRBJ2-5	TRBV7-3
TGTGCCAGCAGTTTTACTAGTGCCGCCCAAGAGACCCAGTACTTC	CASSFTSAAQETQYF	NA	NA	TRBJ2-5	TRBV27
TGTGCCAGCAGCCAAGATCTTACAGGGCCGCCTTATGGCTACACCTTC	CASSQDLTGPPYGYTF	NA	NA	TRBJ1-2	TRBV14
TGTGCCAGCAGCCCGCCCGGGGTTCGCACAGATACGCAGTATTTT	CASSPPGVRTDTQYF	NA	NA	TRBJ2-3	TRBV7-8
TGCGCCAGCAGCCATTCATCTAGCGGGGGTCAATACGGGCAGTACTTC	CASSHSSSGGQYGQYF	NA	TRBD2	TRBJ2-7	TRBV4-3